Following are 32 T cell receptor beta chains from one sample sequenced in a study of identical twins. MiXCR was run by TCRdb on the 5' RACE reads, yielding one entry per CDR3 protein. Here the sample spans roughly 720,000 distinct CDR3 sequences, about 20% being singletons. The same sample was also studied in work on T cells expressing NK-cell markers.

The sample consisted of PBMCs. The receptors derive from a woman aged 18-29 years in good health.

The sample holds many counts of this clonotype. The gene calls are TRBV20-1 and TRBJ2-5, with D possibly matching TRBD2 (6 bases). V dropped 4 bases and J dropped 5 bases, with 17 bases sitting between them. The CDR3 spans 14 residues. Per the germline V gene, CDR1 is DFQATT and CDR2 is SNEGSKA (reference sequence). The CDR3 DNA sequence: TGCAGTGCTACCTATGGGGGGATGCGCGAGACCCAGTACTTC. Its translation is CSATYGGMRETQYF.

This chain connects TRBV11-3 to TRBJ1-1; D may be TRBD1 (5 bases). V gave up 4 bases and J gave up 2 bases, with 11 bases separating them. This CDR3 is built from 14 residues. Looked up from germline, CDR1 is SGHNT and CDR2 is YENEEA. CDR3 nucleotides: TGTGCCAGCAGCTACAGGTCAGCAAACACTGAAGCTTTCTTT. It translates to CASSYRSANTEAFF.

The J gene is TRBJ2-1, the V gene TRBV5-1; 10 nucleotides agree with TRBD2. The junction had 10 bases not matched to a gene; V was cut back by 0 bases and J by 1 base. This CDR3 is 19 amino acids long. Germline V lookup: CDR1 SGHRS, CDR2 YFSETQ. The CDR3 sequence: CASSLDPPSGSMSYNEQFF. The CDR3, as DNA: TGCGCCAGCAGCTTGGATCCCCCTAGCGGGAGTATGTCCTACAATGAGCAGTTCTTC.

The V gene is TRBV5-1, the J gene TRBJ2-1; D possibly corresponds to TRBD2 (5 bases). CDR3 length: 16 amino acids. Between the trimmed V and J ends, which lost 2 bases and 9 bases, there was a span of 21 bases. Germline V gene data show CDR1 as SGHRS and CDR2 as YFSETQ. CDR3 bases: TGCGCCAGCAGCTTTAATCGTAGATTTAGCGAGGGTGAGCAGTTCTTC. It specifies CASSFNRRFSEGEQFF.

This clonotype was seen ten or more times. The gene calls are TRBV5-1 and TRBJ1-1, with D unresolved. This CDR3 is built from 15 residues. In germline, CDR1 is SGHRS, CDR2 YFSETQ. Trimming left V 6 bases short and J 3 bases short, with 18 bases between. The CDR3 DNA reads TGCGCCAGCACTGTAGCTGGCCGAACAGACACTGAAGCTTTCTTT. Its protein is CASTVAGRTDTEAFF. Filled out from reference TRBV5-1 and TRBJ1-1, the complete variable domain reads KAGVTQTPRYLIKTRGQQVTLSCSPISGHRSVSWYQQTPGQGLQFLFEYFSETQRNKGNFPGRFSGRQFSNSRSEMNVSTLELGDSALYLCASTVAGRTDTEAFFGQGTRLTVV.

The rearrangement uses TRBV5-1 and TRBJ2-1; D call uncertain. CDR3 length: 14 amino acids. Trimming pared 2 bases from V and 2 bases from J, leaving 8 bases between. Germline-derived CDR1 and CDR2 are SGHRS and YFSETQ. CDR3 amino acids: CASSFGSTYNEQFF. The CDR3 DNA sequence: TGCGCCAGCAGCTTTGGCAGTACCTACAATGAGCAGTTCTTC. Looking up the rest from reference TRBV5-1 and TRBJ2-1 gives the full variable domain: KAGVTQTPRYLIKTRGQQVTLSCSPISGHRSVSWYQQTPGQGLQFLFEYFSETQRNKGNFPGRFSGRQFSNSRSEMNVSTLELGDSALYLCASSFGSTYNEQFFGPGTRLTVL.

V usage is TRBV6-1 and J usage is TRBJ1-2; D ambiguous. CDR1 and CDR2 from the germline V gene are MNHNS and SASEGT. The CDR3 is 15 residues long. Deletions cut 3 bases from V and 7 bases from J, with 18 bases between. The CDR3 DNA follows: TGTGCCAGCAGTGATTCGGGAGGGAGAAGTGGTGGCTACACCTTC. This sequence encodes CASSDSGGRSGGYTF.

This clonotype appeared once. The J gene is TRBJ2-5, the V gene TRBV6-5; TRBD2 aligns across 7 bases. V lost 8 bases to trimming and J lost 3 bases; unmatched junction nucleotides: 3. This CDR3 is 12 amino acids long. Germline assignment: CDR1 MNHEY and CDR2 SVGAGI. The CDR3 loop reads CASAGREETQYF. CDR3 nucleotide sequence: TGTGCCAGCGCAGGGAGGGAAGAGACCCAGTACTTC.

This clonotype has a handful of counts. This rearrangement joins TRBV18 to TRBJ2-7; tentative D call: TRBD2 (6 bases). The V and J ends lost 3 bases and 5 bases respectively, with 14 bases between them. CDR1 and CDR2 (germline): KGHSH, LQKENI. The CDR3 is 14 residues long. This CDR3 is CASSPQGLENEQYF. The DNA of the CDR3 is TGTGCCAGCTCACCCCAGGGACTGGAAAACGAGCAGTACTTC.

This clonotype was detected a few times. The J gene is TRBJ2-1, the V gene TRBV5-1; 7 bases match TRBD2. Germline values: CDR1 SGHRS, CDR2 YFSETQ. V lost 3 bases to trimming and J lost 6 bases; unmatched junction nucleotides: 6. The CDR3 spans 14 residues. CDR3 nucleotides: TGCGCCAGCAGCTCGGCGGGAGCTCCCAATGAGCAGTTCTTC. It specifies CASSSAGAPNEQFF.

The rearrangement joins TRBV6-1 to TRBJ1-2; TRBD1 might be the D (6 bases). Germline V lookup: CDR1 MNHNS, CDR2 SASEGT. The CDR3 is 13 residues long. With 2 bases removed from V and 5 bases from J, the gap between germline ends came to 9 bases. The CDR3 sequence: CASSEWGLYGYTF. For the CDR3, the DNA is TGTGCCAGCAGTGAATGGGGGCTGTATGGCTACACCTTC.

The J gene is TRBJ2-3, the V gene TRBV20-1; 7 nucleotides match TRBD1. J was trimmed by 1 base and V by 3 bases; bases with no gene match: 1. Germline assignment: CDR1 DFQATT and CDR2 SNEGSKA (reference sequence). The CDR3 has 13 residues. The CDR3: CSASGQGTDTQYF. CDR3 DNA: TGCAGTGCTAGCGGACAGGGCACAGATACGCAGTATTTT.

In its sample, this clonotype was seen a few times. CDR3 protein: CASSLSSGREQYF. In DNA form, the CDR3 reads TGTGCCAGCAGTTTATCCTCAGGGCGCGAGCAGTACTTC. This chain joins TRBV28 and TRBJ2-7; tentative D call: TRBD1 (5 bases). Germline-derived CDR1 and CDR2 are MDHEN and SYDVKM. This CDR3 is 13 amino acids long. V was pared by 1 base and J by 6 bases, with 10 bases between.

Many counts were recorded for this clonotype. The V and J genes are TRBV10-3 and TRBJ1-5; 9 bases agree with TRBD1. The CDR3 has 15 amino acids. The germline CDR1 and CDR2 sequences are ENHRY and SYGVKD. The ends lost 5 bases at V and 3 bases at J; junction bases unmatched: 5. The CDR3 reads CAISSGQGYNQPQHF. CDR3 in DNA: TGTGCCATCAGTTCGGGACAGGGTTACAATCAGCCCCAGCATTTT.

The chain couples TRBV6-5 to TRBJ2-5, with a possible D match to TRBD2 (5 bases). The V and J ends lost 2 bases and 2 bases respectively, with 12 bases between them. CDR3 length: 15 amino acids. The germline CDR1 and CDR2 sequences are MNHEY and SVGAGI. CDR3 DNA: TGTGCCAGCAGTTACAATCTAGCCATACAAGAGACCCAGTACTTC. Amino acid sequence: CASSYNLAIQETQYF.

This clonotype was counted between two and nine times. This chain links TRBV12-3 or TRBV12-4 with TRBJ2-7, with 8 positions matching TRBD1. The CDR3 runs 14 residues. V trimming: 5 bases; J trimming: 5 bases; junction bases outside the gene matches: 8. The DNA for the CDR3 is TGTGCCAGCAGTCCTCGGGACAGGAAGAACGAGCAGTACTTC. This gives the protein CASSPRDRKNEQYF.

The J gene is TRBJ2-7, the V gene TRBV2, with D possibly being TRBD1 or TRBD2 (5 bases each). CDR3 length equals 12 residues. CDR1 is SNHLY and CDR2 is FYNNEI in the germline V gene. V was shortened by 1 base and J by 8 bases, with 9 bases between the two germline ends. CDR3 amino acids: CASSEEGPQQYF. For the CDR3, the DNA is TGTGCCAGCAGTGAAGAGGGACCCCAGCAGTACTTC.

The chain carries TRBV6-4 and TRBJ2-1, with 9 bases lining up with TRBD2. The CDR3 extends over 15 amino acids. CDR1 and CDR2 (germline): MRHNA, SNTAGT. V gave up 5 bases and J gave up 4 bases; unmatched junction bases: 6. The CDR3 DNA reads as TGTGCCAGCAGTCAAATAGCGGGGGAGTACAATGAGCAGTTCTTC. Amino acid sequence: CASSQIAGEYNEQFF.

This sequence joins TRBV6-1 and TRBJ1-1; no clear D. V was shortened by 1 base and J by 4 bases, with 13 bases between the two germline ends. CDR3 length: 15 residues. From germline, CDR1 is MNHNS and CDR2 SASEGT. CDR3 in DNA: TGTGCCAGCAGTGAAGAGATGCAGTCTGTCACTGAAGCTTTCTTT. Its translation is CASSEEMQSVTEAFF.

This clonotype has a handful of counts. The J gene is TRBJ2-7, the V gene TRBV12-3 or TRBV12-4; D is possibly TRBD2 (5 bases). The CDR3 contains 13 residues. Deletions cut 8 bases from V and 4 bases from J, with 15 bases between. The CDR3 coding sequence is TGTGCCAGCGGAGAGGAACAGCGGTACGAGCAGTACTTC. Translated, it gives CASGEEQRYEQYF.

The V call is TRBV12-3 or TRBV12-4, the J call TRBJ2-3; perhaps TRBD2 as D (5 bases). This CDR3 region has 16 residues. The V gene lost 3 bases and the J gene lost 5 bases, with 18 bases spanning the gap. CDR3 in amino acids: CASSFPHQRDEDTQYF. The CDR3 bases are TGTGCCAGCAGTTTTCCGCATCAGAGGGATGAAGATACGCAGTATTTT.

The rearrangement links TRBV7-8 to TRBJ2-3, with D possibly being TRBD2 (5 bases). V gave up 5 bases and J gave up 1 base, with 19 bases separating them. Germline CDR1 is SGHVS and CDR2 is FQNEAQ. CDR3 length: 17 residues. The CDR3 nucleotides are TGTGCCAGCAGCGTACGGGGTCTGTTTGAGGGCACAGATACGCAGTATTTT. Its protein is CASSVRGLFEGTDTQYF.

A few counts support this clonotype. The chain recombines TRBV12-3 or TRBV12-4 with TRBJ1-5; perhaps TRBD1 as D (6 bases). This CDR3 is built from 15 residues. The ends were cut back, 5 bases at V and 12 bases at J, with 23 bases in the middle. The CDR3 DNA is TGTGCCAGCAGTAAATACAGGGTCCTTAGTAATCTCCAGCATTTT. It translates to CASSKYRVLSNLQHF.

This clonotype was detected only a few times. The DNA of the CDR3 is TGTGCCAGCAGTTTAGTCGGGGGGGCCGGCGGGGAGCTGTTTTTT. It translates to CASSLVGGAGGELFF. The chain has TRBV12-3 or TRBV12-4 and TRBJ2-2; 8 positions agree with TRBD2. Germline trimming cut 1 base from V and 7 bases from J; bases unmatched to any gene: 5. The CDR3 is 15 amino acids.

This clonotype was seen only a few times. This chain links TRBV6-2 or TRBV6-3 with TRBJ2-1; 7 nucleotides agree with TRBD1. Trimming at V came to 2 bases and at J to 0 bases, leaving 4 bases not matched to a gene. The germline gives CDR1 MNHEY, CDR2 SVGEGT. The CDR3 covers 16 residues. The CDR3 DNA is TGTGCCAGCAGTTACCCGGGACAGAGCTCCTACAATGAGCAGTTCTTC. This encodes CASSYPGQSSYNEQFF.

V usage is TRBV7-2 and J usage is TRBJ2-3, with a weak D call TRBD2 (5 bases). V lost 0 bases, J lost 6 bases, and 16 bases lay in between. CDR1 and CDR2 (germline): SGHTA, FQGNSA. CDR3 length: 16 amino acids. The CDR3 sequence: CASSLAVGAGGDTQYF. CDR3 coding DNA: TGTGCCAGCAGCTTAGCAGTAGGCGCGGGCGGGGATACGCAGTATTTT.

This clonotype has a handful of counts. The chain is built from TRBV3-1 and TRBJ2-1; tentatively, D is TRBD1 (5 bases). CDR1 is LGHDT and CDR2 is YNNKEL in the germline V gene (reference sequence). CDR3 length: 15 amino acids. V was pared by 3 bases and J by 5 bases, with 14 bases between. CDR3 amino acids: CASSHRQGRDNEQFF. CDR3 sequence (DNA): TGTGCCAGCAGCCATCGGCAGGGAAGGGACAATGAGCAGTTCTTC.

V and J are TRBV12-3 or TRBV12-4 and TRBJ2-7; weak D call: TRBD2 (5 bases). CDR3 size: 11 residues. The V end was cut by 5 bases, the J end by 7 bases, with 9 bases between. For the CDR3, the DNA is TGTGCCAGCAGTATTAGCGTGGAGCAGTACTTC. Translating it yields CASSISVEQYF.

This clonotype was counted only a few times. The chain links TRBV12-3 or TRBV12-4 to TRBJ2-2; D may be TRBD1 or TRBD2 (5 bases each). This CDR3 comprises 15 residues. V lost 7 bases and J lost 0, with 12 bases in between. CDR3 protein: CASNPGRPNTGELFF. In nucleotides, the CDR3 is TGTGCCAGCAATCCGGGACGTCCGAACACCGGGGAGCTGTTTTTT.

This clonotype was detected only a few times. This chain joins TRBV20-1 and TRBJ2-2; 8 bases fit TRBD1. Germline trimming cut 2 bases from V and 4 bases from J; bases unmatched to any gene: 3. Germline loops: CDR1 DFQATT, CDR2 SNEGSKA (reference sequence). The CDR3 contains 14 residues. The CDR3 bases are TGCAGTGCTAGAAAGACAGGGGCCACCGGGGAGCTGTTTTTT. Translation gives CSARKTGATGELFF.

The chain joins TRBV5-6 to TRBJ2-1; 7 bases line up with TRBD2. In germline, CDR1 is SGHDT, CDR2 YYEEEE. V dropped 4 bases and J dropped 1; count of bases not matched to a gene: 5. The CDR3 loop spans 15 amino acids. In DNA, the CDR3 is TGTGCCAGCAGCCGTAGACTAGCATCCTACAATGAGCAGTTCTTC. This encodes CASSRRLASYNEQFF.

This clonotype showed up just a few times. No DNA is shown, since the ends of the CDR3 on it are uncertain; the CDR3 is the one TCRdb lists. The chain employs TRBV12-3 or TRBV12-4 and TRBJ1-1; the D call in the table, TRBD1, was not verified against the DNA. The CDR3 region is 11 residues in length, termini included. The CDR3 here is CASSLRAGAFF.